Described below is a single T cell receptor beta chain sequence and its context. Some clones are missing from TCRdb's copy, which holds only in-frame ones; the method was immunoSEQ multiplex PCR. The sample has 25,000 to 35,000 clones, over 80% seen once. V lost 6 bases and J lost 2, with 14 bases in between. CDR1 is SGHNT, CDR2 YENEEA, per germline. This CDR3 region has 14 residues. The source of the sample is a study of T cell changes during pregnancy in multiple sclerosis. This sequence joins TRBV11-3 and TRBJ2-7; tentatively, D is TRBD2 (7 bases). The sample here was CD8+ T cells from peripheral blood mononuclear cells, taken before pregnancy. This TCR came from a female donor with multiple sclerosis, enrolled in a pregnancy study. CDR3 in DNA: TGTGCCAGCAGATCCGGGGGGCTAGCCTACGAGCAGTACTTC. Translated: CASRSGGLAYEQYF.